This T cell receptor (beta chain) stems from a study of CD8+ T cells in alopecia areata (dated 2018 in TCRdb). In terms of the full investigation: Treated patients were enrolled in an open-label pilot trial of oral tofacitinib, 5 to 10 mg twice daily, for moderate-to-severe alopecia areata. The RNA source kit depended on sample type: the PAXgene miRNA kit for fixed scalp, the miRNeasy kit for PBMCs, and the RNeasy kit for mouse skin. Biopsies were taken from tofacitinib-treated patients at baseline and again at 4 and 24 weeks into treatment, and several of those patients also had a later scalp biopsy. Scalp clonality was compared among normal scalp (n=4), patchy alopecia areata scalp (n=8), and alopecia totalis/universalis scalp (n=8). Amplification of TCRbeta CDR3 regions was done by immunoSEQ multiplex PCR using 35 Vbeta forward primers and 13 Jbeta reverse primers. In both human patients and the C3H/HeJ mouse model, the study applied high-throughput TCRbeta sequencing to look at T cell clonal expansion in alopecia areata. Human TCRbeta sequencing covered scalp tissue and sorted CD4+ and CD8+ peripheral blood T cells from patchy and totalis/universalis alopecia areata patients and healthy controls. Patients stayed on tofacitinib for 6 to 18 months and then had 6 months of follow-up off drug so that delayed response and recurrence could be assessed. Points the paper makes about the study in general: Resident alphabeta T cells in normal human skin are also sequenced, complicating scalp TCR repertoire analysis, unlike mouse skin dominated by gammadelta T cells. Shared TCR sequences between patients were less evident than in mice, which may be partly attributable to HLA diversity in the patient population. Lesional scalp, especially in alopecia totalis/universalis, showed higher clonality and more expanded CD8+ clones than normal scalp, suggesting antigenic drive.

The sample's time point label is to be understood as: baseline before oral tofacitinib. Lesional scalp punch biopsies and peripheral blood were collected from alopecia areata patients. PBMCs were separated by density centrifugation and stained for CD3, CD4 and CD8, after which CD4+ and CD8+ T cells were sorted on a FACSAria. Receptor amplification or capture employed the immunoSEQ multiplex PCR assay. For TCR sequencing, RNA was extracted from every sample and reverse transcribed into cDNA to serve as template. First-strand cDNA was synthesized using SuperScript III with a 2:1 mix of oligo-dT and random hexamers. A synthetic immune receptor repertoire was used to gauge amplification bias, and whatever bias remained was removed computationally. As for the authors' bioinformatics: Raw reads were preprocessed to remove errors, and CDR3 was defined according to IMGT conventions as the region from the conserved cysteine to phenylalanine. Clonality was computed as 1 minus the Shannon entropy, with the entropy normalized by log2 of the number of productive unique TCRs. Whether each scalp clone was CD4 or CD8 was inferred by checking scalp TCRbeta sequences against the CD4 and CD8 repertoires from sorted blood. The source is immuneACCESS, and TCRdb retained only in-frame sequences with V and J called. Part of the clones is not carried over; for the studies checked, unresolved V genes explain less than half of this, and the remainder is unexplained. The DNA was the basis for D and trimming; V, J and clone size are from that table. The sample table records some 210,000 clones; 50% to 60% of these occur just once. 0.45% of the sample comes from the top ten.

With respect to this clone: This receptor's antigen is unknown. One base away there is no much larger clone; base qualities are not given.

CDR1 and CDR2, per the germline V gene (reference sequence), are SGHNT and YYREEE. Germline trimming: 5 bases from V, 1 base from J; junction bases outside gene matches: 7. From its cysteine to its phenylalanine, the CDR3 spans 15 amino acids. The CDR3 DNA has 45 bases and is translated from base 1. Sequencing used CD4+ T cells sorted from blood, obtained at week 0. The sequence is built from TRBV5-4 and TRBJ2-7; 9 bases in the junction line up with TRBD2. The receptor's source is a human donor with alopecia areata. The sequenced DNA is TGTGCCAGCAGTCACCCCGCGGGAGGGTCCTACGAGCAGTACTTC. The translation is CASSHPAGGSYEQYF.